Below, 8 T cell receptor beta chains from the same sample are listed, as sequenced in a study of shared clonotypes between healthy human individuals (dated by TCRdb to 2018 to 2020). Libraries were constructed by the immunoSEQ multiplex PCR assay. TCRdb retrieved this table from immuneACCESS and kept in-frame rearrangements only. Not all clones are present; in checked studies, unresolved V genes account for under half, and no reason is known for the remainder. This sample lists about 690,000 clones; roughly 91% were detected once. The top ten constitute around a third of the sample. Sequenced input: memory CD8+ T cells from PBMCs. According to the study, the label for this sample's cell subset or site signals: CD45RO+ cells pooled with CCR7-negative TemRA cells. The source of these receptors is a man between 18 and 29 years old in good health. Some clones in this sample may be carry-over from other donors' samples.

This clone was observed a single time. The genes are TRBV9 and TRBJ1-4, with 8 bases matching TRBD1. With V trimmed by 4 bases and J by 3 bases, 5 bases remained unmatched. This CDR3 has 15 amino acids. Germline V gene sequence: CDR1 SGDLS, CDR2 YYNGEE. Written as DNA, the CDR3 is TGTGCCAGCAGCCCCCAGGGGGCCTCTAATGAAAAACTGTTTTTT. Translating gives CASSPQGASNEKLFF.

This clone has a single count. An end of the junction differs from the germline gene, which may be a read error. The sample contains more than one DNA sequence encoding this CDR3. This sequence joins TRBV27 and TRBJ1-1; TRBD1 aligns across 9 bases. The CDR3 covers 13 residues. In germline, CDR1 is MNHEY, CDR2 SMNVEV (reference sequence). The DNA of the CDR3 is TGTGCCAGCAGCTGGACAGGGGACACTGAGGCTTTCTTT. Translation gives CASSWTGDTEAFF.

The chain recombines TRBV10-3 with TRBJ2-7; TRBD2 matches at 7 bases. This CDR3 region has 20 residues. The V and J ends lost 0 bases and 3 bases, in that order; junction bases with no gene match: 20. Germline CDR1 ENHRY, CDR2 SYGVKD. In DNA, the CDR3 is TGTGCCATCAGTGAGTCGCGGGCGGAGGCCTACGGCGGGAGAGTCTACGAGCAGTACTTC. This translates into CAISESRAEAYGGRVYEQYF.

The CDR3 spells CASSSRLGGNEQFF. CDR3 nucleotide sequence: TGTGCCAGCAGCTCCCGATTGGGGGGCAATGAGCAGTTCTTC. V is TRBV5-8 and J is TRBJ2-1; D possibly corresponds to TRBD2 (6 bases). From germline, CDR1 is SGHTS and CDR2 YDEGEE. This CDR3 contains 14 residues. The ends were cut back, 3 bases at V and 6 bases at J, with 13 bases in the middle.

The gene calls are TRBV11-3 and TRBJ2-7, with 8 bases that match TRBD1. Germline V gene data show CDR1 as SGHNT and CDR2 as YENEEA. CDR3 length: 13 residues. J lost 6 bases, V lost 2 bases, and 3 bases had no gene match. As DNA, the CDR3 is TGTGCCAGCAGCTTACCAGGGGGCCCCGAGCAGTACTTC. Its translation: CASSLPGGPEQYF.

J is TRBJ2-7 and V is TRBV5-4; D tentatively fits TRBD1 or TRBD2 (5 bases each). V shed 4 bases and J shed 7 bases, with 9 bases lying between them. The germline gives CDR1 SGHNT, CDR2 YYREEE (reference sequence). The CDR3 sequence is 11 residues long. CDR3 residues: CASSEGTEQYF. DNA of the CDR3: TGTGCCAGCAGCGAAGGGACGGAGCAGTACTTC.

The chain links TRBV15 to TRBJ2-5; 7 positions agree with TRBD2. With 2 bases clipped from V and 5 bases from J, the junction kept 5 bases outside the gene matches. Germline-derived CDR1 and CDR2 are LNHNV and YYDKDF (reference sequence). This CDR3 has 14 amino acids. CDR3 DNA: TGTGCCACCAGCAGAAAGACTAGCTCCGAGACCCAGTACTTC. Its protein is CATSRKTSSETQYF.

The chain uses TRBV7-2 and TRBJ2-6; D not certain. This CDR3 region has 15 residues. The ends were cut back, 3 bases at V and 0 bases at J, with 6 bases in the middle. Germline V gene lookup returns CDR1 SGHTA and CDR2 FQGNSA. The CDR3 DNA sequence: TGTGCCAGCAGCTTCTCGGACTCTGGGGCCAACGTCCTGACTTTC. Protein: CASSFSDSGANVLTF.